The sequence of this TCR beta chain was determined in a study of blood T cell repertoires in COVID-19. Study-wide background: Samples taken during acute and convalescent COVID-19 were collected in the United States, Italy and Spain. The analysed material was cDNA or gDNA that came from T cells, B-cell-depleted T cells, or PBMCs.

Germline V lookup: CDR1 SGDLS, CDR2 YYNGEE. Trimming left V 0 bases short and J 8 bases short, with 14 bases between. This CDR3 comprises 15 residues. In the authors' workflow: Amplification from reference gene primers served as the basis for estimated nucleated cell counts. The assay was immunoSEQ multiplex PCR, and TCRdb's table has in-frame clones only and misses some. Clone size and V and J calls were adopted from that table, with D and trimming inferred from the DNA. This table holds about 280,000 clones, approximately 84% found once. The chain carries TRBV9 and TRBJ2-2; D possibly corresponds to TRBD2 (5 bases). The TCR was taken from a woman aged 30 to 39 who had recovered from COVID-19. The sequenced sample was peripheral blood. The DNA for the CDR3 is TGTGCCAGCAGCGTAGTTTCGGGGATCGGAGGGGAGCTGTTTTTT. Translating gives CASSVVSGIGGELFF.